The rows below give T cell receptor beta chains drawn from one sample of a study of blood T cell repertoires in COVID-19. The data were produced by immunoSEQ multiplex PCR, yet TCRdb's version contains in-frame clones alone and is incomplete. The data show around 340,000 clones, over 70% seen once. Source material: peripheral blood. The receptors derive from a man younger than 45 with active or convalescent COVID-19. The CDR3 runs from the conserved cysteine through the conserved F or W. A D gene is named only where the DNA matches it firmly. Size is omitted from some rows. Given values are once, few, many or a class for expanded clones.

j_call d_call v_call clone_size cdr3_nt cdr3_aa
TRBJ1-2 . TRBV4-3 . TGCGCCAGCAGCCAAGATCAAGGGGGTGGCTATGGCTACACCTTC CASSQDQGGGYGYTF
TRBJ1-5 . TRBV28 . TGTGCCAGCAGTTCCCCCCGGGACTTATTTAGCAATCAGCCCCAGCATTTT CASSSPRDLFSNQPQHF
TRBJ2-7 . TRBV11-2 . TGTGCCAGCAGCTTCACCCAAGGGGCCTCCTACGAGCAGTACTTC CASSFTQGASYEQYF
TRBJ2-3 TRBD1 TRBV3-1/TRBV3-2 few TGTGCCAGCAGCCAAGATGGGGGACAGGGGGTAGATACGCAGTATTTT CASSQDGGQGVDTQYF
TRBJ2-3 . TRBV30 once TGTGCCTGGAGTGGAAAGGGGAGGACAGATACGCAGTATTTT CAWSGKGRTDTQYF
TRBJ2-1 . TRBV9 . TGTGCCAGCAGCCCCGCGGGTTCGCGGAACAATGAGCAGTTCTTC CASSPAGSRNNEQFF
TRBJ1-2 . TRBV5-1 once TGCGCCAGCAGCTTGGCCGGCTATGGCTACACCTTC CASSLAGYGYTF
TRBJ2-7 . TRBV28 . TGTGCCAGCAGCGAGGGGGGGAGGGCCTTATACGAGCAGTACTTC CASSEGGRALYEQYF
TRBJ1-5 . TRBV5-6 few TGTGCCAGCAGGCGTCGGGACAACAATCAGCCCCAGCATTTT CASRRRDNNQPQHF
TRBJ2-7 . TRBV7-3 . TGTGCCAGCAGCTTAACAGGGGGAACCTACGAGCAGTACTTC CASSLTGGTYEQYF
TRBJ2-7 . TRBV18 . TGTGCCAGCTCAGGTCCGGCAGGGTCCTACGAGCAGTACTTC CASSGPAGSYEQYF
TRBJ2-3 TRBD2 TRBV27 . TGTGCCAGCAGTTCCTTAGCGGGGGGGTCCACAGATACGCAGTATTTT CASSSLAGGSTDTQYF
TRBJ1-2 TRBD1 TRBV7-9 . TGTGCCAGCAGCTACGGGACAGCCGCAGGTCGCTATGGCTACACCTTC CASSYGTAAGRYGYTF
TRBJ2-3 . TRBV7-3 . TGTGCCAGCAGCCCCCCGCGGAGAACAGATACGCAGTATTTT CASSPPRRTDTQYF
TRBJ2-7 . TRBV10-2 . TGCGCCAGCAGTCCCTCGGGTAGGAACTACGAGCAGTACTTC CASSPSGRNYEQYF
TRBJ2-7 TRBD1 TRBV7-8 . TGTGCCAGCAGCTTTAGGACAGGGGCGGGGGAGCAGTACTTC CASSFRTGAGEQYF
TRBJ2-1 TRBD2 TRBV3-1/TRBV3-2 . TGTGCCAGCAGCCAACGGCAAGGACTAGCCTACAATGAGCAGTTCTTC CASSQRQGLAYNEQFF
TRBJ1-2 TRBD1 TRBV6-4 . TGTGCCAGCAGTGACAAGTTTAGGACAGGGGGGCACTATGGCTACACCTTC CASSDKFRTGGHYGYTF
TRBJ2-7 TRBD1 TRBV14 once TGTGCCAGCAGCCAAGCGGCCAGGACAGGATACCCCTACGAGCAGTACTTC CASSQAARTGYPYEQYF
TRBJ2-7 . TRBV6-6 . TGTGCCAGCACCGCCGGCCGGTCCCGAGGGAACTACGAGCAGTACTTC CASTAGRSRGNYEQYF
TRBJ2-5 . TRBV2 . TGTGCCAGCAGTGAGGGGACATTCGAAGAGACCCAGTACTTC CASSEGTFEETQYF
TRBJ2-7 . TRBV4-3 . TGCGCCAGCAGCCGCGAGAGGGGACTTGGCGACGAGCAGTACTTC CASSRERGLGDEQYF
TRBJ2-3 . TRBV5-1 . TGCGCCAGCAGCTTGGCCAGGGAGGCCGATACGCAGTATTTT CASSLAREADTQYF
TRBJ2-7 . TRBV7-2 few TGTGCCAGCAGCCCTAGGGGCCCAGGGATTTACGAGCAGTACTTC CASSPRGPGIYEQYF
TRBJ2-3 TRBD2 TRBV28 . TGTGCCAGCGGACTAGCGGGGGTCTCCACAGATACGCAGTATTTT CASGLAGVSTDTQYF
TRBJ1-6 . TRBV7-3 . TGTGCCAGCAGTCCTGACAGCTATAATTCACCCCTCCACTTT CASSPDSYNSPLHF
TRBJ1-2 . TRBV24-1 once TGTGCCACCAGTGATTCCGGTGGGGGCAGTTTCTCTGGCTACACCTTC CATSDSGGGSFSGYTF
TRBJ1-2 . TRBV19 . TGTGCCAGTAGTACCACGATCAGGGAGGATGGCTACACCTTC CASSTTIREDGYTF